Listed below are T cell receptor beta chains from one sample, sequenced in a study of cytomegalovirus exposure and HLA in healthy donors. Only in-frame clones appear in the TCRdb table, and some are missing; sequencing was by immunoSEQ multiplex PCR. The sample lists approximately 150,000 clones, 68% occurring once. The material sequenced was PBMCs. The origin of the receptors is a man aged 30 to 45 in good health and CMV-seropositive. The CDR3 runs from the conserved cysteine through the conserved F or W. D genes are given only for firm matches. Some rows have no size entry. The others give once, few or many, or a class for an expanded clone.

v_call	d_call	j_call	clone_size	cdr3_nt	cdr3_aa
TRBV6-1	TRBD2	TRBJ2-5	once	TGTGCCAGCAGTGACTCGTCTAGCGGGAGGGAGACCCAGTACTTC	CASSDSSSGRETQYF
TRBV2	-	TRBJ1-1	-	TGTGCCAGCACCGCGACAGAGAGAGGAACTGAAGCTTTCTTT	CASTATERGTEAFF
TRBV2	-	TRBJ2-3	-	TGTGCCAGCAGCGTACTTCGCGGGAACAGCACTTGGTCAGATACGCAGTATTTT	CASSVLRGNSTWSDTQYF
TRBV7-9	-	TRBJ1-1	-	TGTTCCAGCAGCTTAGGAGGTGCTGAAGCTTTCTTT	CSSSLGGAEAFF
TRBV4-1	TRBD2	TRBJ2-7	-	TGCGCCAGCAGCCCACGTAGCGGGAGCTCCTACGAGCAGTACTTC	CASSPRSGSSYEQYF
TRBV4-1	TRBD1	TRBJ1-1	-	TGCGCCAGCAGCCTAATAGAAGACAGGGGAGGGACTGAAGCTTTCTTT	CASSLIEDRGGTEAFF
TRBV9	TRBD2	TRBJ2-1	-	TGTGCCAGCAGCGTAGGTTTGGGACTAGCGGGAGGGAATGAGCAGTTCTTC	CASSVGLGLAGGNEQFF
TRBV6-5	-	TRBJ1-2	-	TGTGCCAGCAAGGGCAGTGCGGGTGGCTACACCTTC	CASKGSAGGYTF
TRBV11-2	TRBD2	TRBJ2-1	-	TGTGCCAGCAGCTCCGGGACTAGCGGGGGATATGAGCAGTTCTTC	CASSSGTSGGYEQFF
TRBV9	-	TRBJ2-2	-	TGTGCCAGCAGCGTACGAAGGGGCACCGGGGAGCTGTTTTTT	CASSVRRGTGELFF
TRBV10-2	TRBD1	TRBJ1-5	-	TGCGCCAGCAGACCAGTCGGGGGACAGGGGGTGACGCAGCCCCAGCATTTT	CASRPVGGQGVTQPQHF
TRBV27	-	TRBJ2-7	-	TGTGCCAGCAGTTTATTAGGCGGCTACGAGCAGTACTTC	CASSLLGGYEQYF
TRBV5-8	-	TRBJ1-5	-	TGTGCCAGCAGCTCCTACTTGATAGGAGCATACAATCAGCCCCAGCATTTT	CASSSYLIGAYNQPQHF
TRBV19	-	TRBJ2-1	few	TGTGCCAGTAGTAACGTCGGCTCCTACAATGAGCAGTTCTTC	CASSNVGSYNEQFF
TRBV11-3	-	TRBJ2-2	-	TGTGCCAGCAGCTTACTAGCTCTGGCCGGGGAGCTGTTTTTT	CASSLLALAGELFF
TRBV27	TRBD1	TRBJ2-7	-	TGTGCCAGCAGTTTAGGTCAGGGGGCCTACGAGCAGTACTTC	CASSLGQGAYEQYF
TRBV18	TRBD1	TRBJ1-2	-	TGTGCCAGCTCACAGGACCGGGACAGGGGAAATGGCTACACCTTC	CASSQDRDRGNGYTF
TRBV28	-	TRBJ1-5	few	TGTGCCAGCAGTCCGAGGAATCAGCCCCAGCATTTT	CASSPRNQPQHF
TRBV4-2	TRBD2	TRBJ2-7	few	TGTGCCAGCAGCCAAGCGGCTAGCGGGAGCTACGAGCAGTACTTC	CASSQAASGSYEQYF
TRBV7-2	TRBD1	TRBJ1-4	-	TGTGCCAGCACCTTCCAGGGACAGTCAAATGAAAAACTGTTTTTT	CASTFQGQSNEKLFF
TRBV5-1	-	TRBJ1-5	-	TGCGCCAGCAGCTTGCTTCCGAGGGGGAATCAGCCCCAGCATTTT	CASSLLPRGNQPQHF
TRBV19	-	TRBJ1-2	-	TGTGCCAGTAGTATAGACGGGACATTAGGTGGCTACACCTTC	CASSIDGTLGGYTF
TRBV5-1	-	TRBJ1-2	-	TGCGCCAGCAGCACCACAGGGCCAACGGACTATGGCTACACCTTC	CASSTTGPTDYGYTF
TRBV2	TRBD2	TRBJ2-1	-	TGTGCCAGCCGCGAGACTAGCGGATACAATGAGCAGTTCTTC	CASRETSGYNEQFF
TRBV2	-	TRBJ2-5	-	TGTGCCAGCAGTGAAGCCAGGAAAGAGACCCAGTACTTC	CASSEARKETQYF
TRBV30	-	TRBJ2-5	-	TGTGCCTGGAGTGGCAGGGGAAGGGAGACCCAGTACTTC	CAWSGRGRETQYF
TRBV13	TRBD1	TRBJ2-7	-	TGTGCCAGCAGCTCGGTTCCCGGGACAGGGGACGAGCAGTACTTC	CASSSVPGTGDEQYF
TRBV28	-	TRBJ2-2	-	TGTGCCAGCAGTTTTCAGAACACCGGGGAGCTGTTTTTT	CASSFQNTGELFF
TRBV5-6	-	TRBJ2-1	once	TGTGCCAGCAGCTTGGCGCGGGGCTCCTACAATGAGCAGTTCTTC	CASSLARGSYNEQFF
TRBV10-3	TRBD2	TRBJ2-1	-	TGTGCCATCAGTGAGTCGCTAGCGGGAGGGCCTAGAGATGAGCAGTTCTTC	CAISESLAGGPRDEQFF
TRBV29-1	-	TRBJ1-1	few	TGCAGCGTTACCTTTTATGACACGCCCTTTGAAGCTTTCTTT	CSVTFYDTPFEAFF
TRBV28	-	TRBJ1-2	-	TGTGCCAGCAGTTTACTGGGGGCTACTGGCTACACCTTC	CASSLLGATGYTF
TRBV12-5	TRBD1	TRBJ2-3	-	TGTGCTAGTGGTTTGGTAATCGGACAGGGCGGCGATACGCAGTATTTT	CASGLVIGQGGDTQYF
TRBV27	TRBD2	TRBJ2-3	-	TGTGCCAGCAGAAGTAGCGGGAGCCCCGATACGCAGTATTTT	CASRSSGSPDTQYF
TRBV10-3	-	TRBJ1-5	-	TGTGCCATCAGTACGGGCAATCAGCCCCAGCATTTT	CAISTGNQPQHF
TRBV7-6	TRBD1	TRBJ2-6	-	TGTGCCAGCAGCTTAGGGACAGGGGGCGCTGGGGCCAACGTCCTGACTTTC	CASSLGTGGAGANVLTF
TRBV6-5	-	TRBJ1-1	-	TGTGCCAGCAGTTCCATGGGGGGGACCCAAGAAGCTTTCTTT	CASSSMGGTQEAFF
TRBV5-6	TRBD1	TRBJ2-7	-	TGTGCCAGCAGCTTGGGAGGGACAGGTCACTACGAGCAGTACTTC	CASSLGGTGHYEQYF
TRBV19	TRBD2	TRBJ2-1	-	TGTGCCAGTAGTATCTCCCGGGGGGACCTCTACAATGAGCAGTTCTTC	CASSISRGDLYNEQFF
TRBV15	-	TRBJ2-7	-	TGTGCCACCAGCAGAGATCGGGGTGGGGAGCAGTACTTC	CATSRDRGGEQYF
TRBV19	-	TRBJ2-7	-	TGTGCCAGTAGACAAACCAACGAGGTCGGAGAGCAGTACTTC	CASRQTNEVGEQYF
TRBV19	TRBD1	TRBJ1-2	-	TGTGCCAGTAGTATACTCCGCACAGGGGGGGTCTTTGGCTACACCTTC	CASSILRTGGVFGYTF
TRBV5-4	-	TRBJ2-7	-	TGTGCCAGCAGCTTGGGGGGCGGGGACCCTCGCTTC	CASSLGGGDPRF
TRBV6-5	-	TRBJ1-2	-	TGTGCCAGCAGTTCGAGTACGGGTGACTATGGCTACACCTTC	CASSSSTGDYGYTF
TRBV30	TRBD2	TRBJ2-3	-	TGTGCCTTGGCGAGAGGGCTAGCGGGAGCACGAGATACGCAGTATTTT	CALARGLAGARDTQYF